Listed below are T cell receptor beta chains from one sample, sequenced in a study of shared clonotypes between healthy human individuals. Data came from immunoSEQ multiplex PCR; TCRdb stores just in-frame clones and leaves some out. The sample carries 450,000 to 500,000 clones, 79% recorded once. Specimen: PBMCs. These receptors all come from a woman aged 40 to 49 in good health. Some clones in this sample may be carry-over from other donors' samples. The conserved cysteine and the conserved F or W are not part of the CDR3 here.

TRBJ2-7 TRBV4-2 ASSQGDRGSSYEQY
TRBJ2-7 TRBV5-1 ASSPTSGESSYEQY
TRBJ2-5 TRBV5-4 ASSLKRAQETQY
TRBJ2-1 TRBV19 ASNPLAGDSHEQF
TRBJ1-4 TRBV6-1 ASRGQGSANEKLF
TRBJ2-2 TRBV9 ASSFRDITNGELF
TRBJ2-2 TRBV21-1 ASIRDTNTGELF
TRBJ2-1 TRBV5-1 ASSFSQGVNEQF
TRBJ2-5 TRBV21-1 ASSNPPFQETQY
TRBJ2-5 TRBV10-2 ASSGRTARLGGETQY
TRBJ2-7 TRBV19 ASSIVLYRLDRAGEQY
TRBJ2-2 TRBV29-1 SVVPSGSQDGELF
TRBJ2-1 TRBV7-3 ASSPLAAGGEQF
TRBJ2-1 TRBV7-2 ASSFQQGKSSYNEQF
TRBJ2-5 TRBV7-2 ASGSRRLASTQETQY
TRBJ1-4 TRBV29-1 SVGALNEKLF
TRBJ2-2 TRBV19 ASSISRRAGELF
TRBJ2-2 TRBV4-3 ASSQDLAGRTGELF
TRBJ2-7 TRBV11-2 ASSFQTAYEQY
TRBJ2-3 TRBV5-1 ASSLFGGRDTDTQY
TRBJ2-3 TRBV18 ASSPDNRVAQY
TRBJ2-3 TRBV6-6 ASSYGLAGGTDTQY
TRBJ1-3 TRBV9 ASSVGGASANTIY
TRBJ1-1 TRBV2 ASSQDRLEAF
TRBJ1-2 TRBV9 ASSPFRDKHNYGYT
TRBJ1-5 TRBV7-9 ASSLNLGAQH
TRBJ1-2 TRBV20-1 RAGMGYGYT
TRBJ2-5 TRBV7-9 ASSLDLTGLETQY
TRBJ2-2 TRBV7-6 ASSILAEGPTGELF
TRBJ2-6 TRBV28 ASSFEGSGANVLT
TRBJ1-5 TRBV7-2 ASSLDGRSNQPQH
TRBJ2-3 TRBV6-1 ASSPGAITDTQY
TRBJ1-4 TRBV2 ASGGRALIRELF
TRBJ1-2 TRBV6-1 ASSEGQGTYGYT
TRBJ2-1 TRBV27 ASSSAGSSYNEQF
TRBJ2-2 TRBV5-4 ASSLIGTGELF
TRBJ1-5 TRBV7-3 ASSLLGYISNQPQH
TRBJ1-1 TRBV7-9 ASSLSLPTQGEAF
TRBJ2-3 TRBV7-2 ASSKGLAGGYTDTQY
TRBJ2-3 TRBV9 ASSVRTALTDTQY
TRBJ2-6 TRBV19 ASSIDPQGVSGANVLT
TRBJ2-7 TRBV28 ASSFRHFSLYEQY
TRBJ1-4 TRBV19 ASRRGNEKLF
TRBJ1-1 TRBV28 ASPPAGTGGGNTEAF
TRBJ1-2 TRBV7-2 ASSYGQYGYT
TRBJ2-3 TRBV5-6 ASRRDRGLGTQY
TRBJ1-5 TRBV7-9 ASSKRGSNQPQH
TRBJ2-1 TRBV14 ASSEGGYSYNEQF
TRBJ1-2 TRBV18 ASSTDRFGYGYT
TRBJ1-1 TRBV7-2 ASSSSGHGTEAF
TRBJ2-1 TRBV9 ASSVGTPYNEQF
TRBJ2-7 TRBV7-2 ASSGRGGLAGGIEQY
TRBJ1-3 TRBV2 ASRSMYTIY
TRBJ1-4 TRBV4-1 ASSPTGVRTNEKLF
TRBJ1-5 TRBV28 ASSLSSKGRSQPQH
TRBJ1-1 TRBV7-9 ASNRGGVGTEAF
TRBJ2-5 TRBV7-9 ASSGSSETQY
TRBJ2-3 TRBV10-3 AIKWGLADTDTQY
- TRBV29-1 SIVAVGGDEQY
TRBJ2-1 TRBV5-4 ASSLADNEQF